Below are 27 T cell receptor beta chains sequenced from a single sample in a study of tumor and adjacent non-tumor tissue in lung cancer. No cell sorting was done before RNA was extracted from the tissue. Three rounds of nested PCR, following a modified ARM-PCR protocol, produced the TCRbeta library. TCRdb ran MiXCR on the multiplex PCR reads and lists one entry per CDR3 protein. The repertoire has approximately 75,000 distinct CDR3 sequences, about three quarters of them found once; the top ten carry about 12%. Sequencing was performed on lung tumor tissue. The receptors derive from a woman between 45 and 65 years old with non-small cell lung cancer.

The DNA of the CDR3 is TGTGCCAGCGCCTTACTTGAGGACCCCTACAATGAGCAGTTCTTC. Its translation: CASALLEDPYNEQFF. This chain links TRBV12-3 or TRBV12-4 with TRBJ2-1; D is unclear. The CDR3 runs to 15 residues. With 8 bases removed from V and 2 bases from J, the gap between germline ends came to 16 bases.

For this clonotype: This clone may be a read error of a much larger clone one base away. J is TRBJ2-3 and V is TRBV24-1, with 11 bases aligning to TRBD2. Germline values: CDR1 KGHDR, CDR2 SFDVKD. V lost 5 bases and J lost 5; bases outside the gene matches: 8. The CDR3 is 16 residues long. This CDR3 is CATSAALAGAIDTQYF. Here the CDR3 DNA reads TGTGCCACCAGTGCGGCACTAGCGGGAGCCATAGATACGCAGTATTTT.

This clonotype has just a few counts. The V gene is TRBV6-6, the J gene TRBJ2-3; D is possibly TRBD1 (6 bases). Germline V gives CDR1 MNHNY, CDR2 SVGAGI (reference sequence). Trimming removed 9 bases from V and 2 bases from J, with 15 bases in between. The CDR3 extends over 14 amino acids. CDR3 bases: TGTGCCAGTAGTACCCAGGGGCACACAGATACGCAGTATTTT. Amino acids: CASSTQGHTDTQYF.

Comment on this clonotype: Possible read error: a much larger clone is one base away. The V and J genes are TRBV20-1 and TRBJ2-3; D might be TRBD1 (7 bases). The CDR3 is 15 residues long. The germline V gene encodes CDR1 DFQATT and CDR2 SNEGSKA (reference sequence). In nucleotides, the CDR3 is TGCAGTGCAGGGGGCATGGGCGGGGTTGCAGATACGCGGTATTTT. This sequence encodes CSAGGMGGVADTRYF.

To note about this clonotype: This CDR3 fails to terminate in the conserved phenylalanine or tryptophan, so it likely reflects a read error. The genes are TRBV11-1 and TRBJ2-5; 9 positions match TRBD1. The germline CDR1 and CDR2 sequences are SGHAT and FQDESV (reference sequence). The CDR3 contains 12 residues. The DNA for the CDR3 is TGTACCAGCAGCTCGATGGGACAGGGCCAGTACTTG. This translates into CTSSSMGQGQYL.

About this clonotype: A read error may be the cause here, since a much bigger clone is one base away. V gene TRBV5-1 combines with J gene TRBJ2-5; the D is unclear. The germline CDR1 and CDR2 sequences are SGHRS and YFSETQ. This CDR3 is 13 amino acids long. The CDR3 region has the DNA TGCGCCTGCAGCTCCCCCCCGGCAGAGACCCAGTACTTC. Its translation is CACSSPPAETQYF.

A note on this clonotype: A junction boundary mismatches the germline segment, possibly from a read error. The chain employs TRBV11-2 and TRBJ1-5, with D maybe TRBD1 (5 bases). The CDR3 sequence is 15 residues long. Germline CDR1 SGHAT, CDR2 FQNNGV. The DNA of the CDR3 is TGTGTCAGCAATTGGGACGGTTATAGCAATCAGCCCCAGGATTTT. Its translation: CVSNWDGYSNQPQDF.

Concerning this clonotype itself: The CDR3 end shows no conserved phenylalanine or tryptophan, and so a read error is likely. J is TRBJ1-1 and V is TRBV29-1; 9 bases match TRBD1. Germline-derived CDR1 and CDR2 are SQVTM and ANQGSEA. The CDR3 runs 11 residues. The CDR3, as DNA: TGCATCGTTGAGGGACAGGGATCAGCTTTCATT. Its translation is CIVEGQGSAFI.

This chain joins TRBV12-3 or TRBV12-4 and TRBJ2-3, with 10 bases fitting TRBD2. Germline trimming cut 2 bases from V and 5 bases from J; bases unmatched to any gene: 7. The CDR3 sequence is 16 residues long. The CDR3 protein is CASSLRLAGAGDTQYF. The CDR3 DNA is TGTGCCAGCAGTTTACGCCTAGCGGGAGCGGGAGATACGCAGTATTTT.

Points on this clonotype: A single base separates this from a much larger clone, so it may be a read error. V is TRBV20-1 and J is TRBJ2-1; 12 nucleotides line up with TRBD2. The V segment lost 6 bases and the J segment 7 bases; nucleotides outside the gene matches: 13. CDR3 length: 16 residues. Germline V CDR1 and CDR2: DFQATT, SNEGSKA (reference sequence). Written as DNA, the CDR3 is TGCAGTGCCGCTCTAGCGGGAGGGCACCCGGAGAATGAGCAGTTCTTC. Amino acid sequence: CSAALAGGHPENEQFF.

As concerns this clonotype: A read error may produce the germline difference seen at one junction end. The chain's CDR3 is CTSSPHPGLAGVTSSHEQYF. The CDR3 bases are TGTACCAGCAGTCCCCATCCGGGACTAGCGGGAGTAACTTCCTCCCACGAGCAGTATTTC. The chain has TRBV28 and TRBJ2-7; 14 bases map to TRBD2. CDR1 is MDHEN, CDR2 SYDVKM, per germline. The CDR3 is made up of 20 amino acids.

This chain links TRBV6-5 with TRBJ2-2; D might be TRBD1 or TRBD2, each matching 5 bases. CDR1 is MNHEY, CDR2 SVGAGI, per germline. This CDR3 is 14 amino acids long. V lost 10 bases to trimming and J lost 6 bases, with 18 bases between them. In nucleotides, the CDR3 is TGTGCCACTAGGGACCCAGGGTTGGCCGGGGAGCTGTTTTTT. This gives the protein CATRDPGLAGELFF.

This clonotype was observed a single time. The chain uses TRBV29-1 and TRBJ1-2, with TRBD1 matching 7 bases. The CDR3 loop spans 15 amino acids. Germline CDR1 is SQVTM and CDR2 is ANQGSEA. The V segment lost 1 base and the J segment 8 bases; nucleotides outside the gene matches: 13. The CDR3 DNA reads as TGCAGCGTTGAAGGGAGGGACAGCGAGTTTGGCGGCTACACCTTC. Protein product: CSVEGRDSEFGGYTF.

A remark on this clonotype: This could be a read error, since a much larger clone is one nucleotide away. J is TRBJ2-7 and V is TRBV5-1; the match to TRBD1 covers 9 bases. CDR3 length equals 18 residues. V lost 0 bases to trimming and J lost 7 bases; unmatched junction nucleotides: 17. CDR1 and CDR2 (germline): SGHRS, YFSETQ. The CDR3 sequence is CASSLVLSGTGYRREQYF. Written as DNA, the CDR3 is TGCGCCAGCAGCTTGGTCCTTTCCGGGACAGGGTATCGACGTGAGCAGTACTTC. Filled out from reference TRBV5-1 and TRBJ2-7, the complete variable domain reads KAGVTQTPRYLIKTRGQQVTLSCSPISGHRSVSWYQQTPGQGLQFLFEYFSETQRNKGNFPGRFSGRQFSNSRSEMNVSTLELGDSALYLCASSLVLSGTGYRREQYFGPGTRLTVT.

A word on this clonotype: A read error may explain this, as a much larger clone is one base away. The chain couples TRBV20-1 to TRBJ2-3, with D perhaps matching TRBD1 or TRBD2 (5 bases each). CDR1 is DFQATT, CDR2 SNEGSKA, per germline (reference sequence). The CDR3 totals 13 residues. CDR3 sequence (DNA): TGCTGTGCTAGCCCAGGGAGCACAGATACGCAGTATTTT. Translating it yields CCASPGSTDTQYF.

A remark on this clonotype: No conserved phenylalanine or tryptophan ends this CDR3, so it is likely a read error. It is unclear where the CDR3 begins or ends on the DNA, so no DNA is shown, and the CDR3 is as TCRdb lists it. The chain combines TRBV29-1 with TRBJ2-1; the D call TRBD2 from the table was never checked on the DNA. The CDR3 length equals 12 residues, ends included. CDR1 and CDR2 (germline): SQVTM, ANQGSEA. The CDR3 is CSVQAGYNEQLL.

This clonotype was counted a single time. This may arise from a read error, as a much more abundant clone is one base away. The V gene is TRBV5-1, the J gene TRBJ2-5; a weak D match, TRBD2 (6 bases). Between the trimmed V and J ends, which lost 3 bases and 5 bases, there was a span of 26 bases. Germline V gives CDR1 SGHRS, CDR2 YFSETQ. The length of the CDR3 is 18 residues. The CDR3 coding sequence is TGCGCCAGCAGCTGGGGAGGAGGAGTGCCCCGAGGAGGGGAGACCCAGTACTTC. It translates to CASSWGGGVPRGGETQYF. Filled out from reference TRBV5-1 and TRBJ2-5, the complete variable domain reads KAGVTQTPRYLIKTRGQQVTLSCSPISGHRSVSWYQQTPGQGLQFLFEYFSETQRNKGNFPGRFSGRQFSNSRSEMNVSTLELGDSALYLCASSWGGGVPRGGETQYFGPGTRLLVL.

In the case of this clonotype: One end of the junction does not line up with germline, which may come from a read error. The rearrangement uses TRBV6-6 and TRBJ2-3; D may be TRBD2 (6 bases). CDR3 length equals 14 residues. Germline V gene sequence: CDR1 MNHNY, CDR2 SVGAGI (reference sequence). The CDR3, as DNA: TGTGCTAGCAGCCCCAGGGAGGGCACAGATACGCAGTATTTT. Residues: CASSPREGTDTQYF.

This CDR3 reads CASSRGQILTDTQYF. The CDR3 DNA reads TGCGCCAGCAGCCGCGGACAGATACTCACAGATACGCAGTATTTT. The chain couples TRBV5-1 to TRBJ2-3; weak D call: TRBD1 (6 bases). The CDR3 length is 15 residues. The V gene's germline CDR1 is SGHRS and CDR2 YFSETQ. V lost 4 bases, J lost 2 bases, and 14 bases lay in between.

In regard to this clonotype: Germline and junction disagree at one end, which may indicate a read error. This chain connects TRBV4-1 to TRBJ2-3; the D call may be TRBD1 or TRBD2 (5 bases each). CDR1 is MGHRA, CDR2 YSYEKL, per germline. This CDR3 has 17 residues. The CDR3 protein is CASSQEPGPTGTDTQYF. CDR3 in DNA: TGCGCCAGTAGCCAAGAACCGGGACCCACTGGCACGGATACGCAGTATTTT.

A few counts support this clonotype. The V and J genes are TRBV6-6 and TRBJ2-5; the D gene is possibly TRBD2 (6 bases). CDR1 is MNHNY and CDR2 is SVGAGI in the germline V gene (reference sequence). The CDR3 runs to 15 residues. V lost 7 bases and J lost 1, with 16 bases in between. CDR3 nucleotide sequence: TGTGCCAGCACCGGGACTGGTGTAGGCCAAGAGACCCAGTACTTC. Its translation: CASTGTGVGQETQYF.

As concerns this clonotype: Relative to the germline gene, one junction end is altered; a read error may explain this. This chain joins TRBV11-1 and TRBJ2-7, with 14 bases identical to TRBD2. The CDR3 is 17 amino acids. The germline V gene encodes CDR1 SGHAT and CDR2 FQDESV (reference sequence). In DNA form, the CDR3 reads TGTGTCAGCAACCGGGGGACTAGCGGGAGTTTTTTCGACGAGCAGTACTTC. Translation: CVSNRGTSGSFFDEQYF.

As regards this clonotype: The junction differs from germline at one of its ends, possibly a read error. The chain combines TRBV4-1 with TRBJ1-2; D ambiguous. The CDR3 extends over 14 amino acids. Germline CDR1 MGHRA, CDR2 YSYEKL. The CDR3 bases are TGCGCCAGCAGCGACCCTTCGGCTAATTATGGCTACACCTTC. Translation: CASSDPSANYGYTF.

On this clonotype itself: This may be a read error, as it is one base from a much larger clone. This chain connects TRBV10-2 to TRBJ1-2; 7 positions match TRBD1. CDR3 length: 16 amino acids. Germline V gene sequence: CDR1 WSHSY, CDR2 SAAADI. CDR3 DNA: TGCGCCAGCATTGAGTCGAGACAGGGAGTAGGAAAAGGCTACACCTTC. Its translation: CASIESRQGVGKGYTF.

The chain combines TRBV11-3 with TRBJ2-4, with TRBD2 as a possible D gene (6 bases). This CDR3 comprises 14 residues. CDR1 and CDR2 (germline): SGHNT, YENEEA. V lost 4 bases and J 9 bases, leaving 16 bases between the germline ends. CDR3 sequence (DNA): TGTGCCAGCAGCTCTACGGGGGAAGGGAGCATTCAGTACTTC. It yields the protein CASSSTGEGSIQYF.

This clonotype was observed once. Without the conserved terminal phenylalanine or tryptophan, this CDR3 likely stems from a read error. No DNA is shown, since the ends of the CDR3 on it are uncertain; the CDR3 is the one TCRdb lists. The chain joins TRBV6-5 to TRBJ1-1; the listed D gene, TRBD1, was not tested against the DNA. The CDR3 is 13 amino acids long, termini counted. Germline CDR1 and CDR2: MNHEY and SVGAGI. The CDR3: CASSGQSDTGVFI.

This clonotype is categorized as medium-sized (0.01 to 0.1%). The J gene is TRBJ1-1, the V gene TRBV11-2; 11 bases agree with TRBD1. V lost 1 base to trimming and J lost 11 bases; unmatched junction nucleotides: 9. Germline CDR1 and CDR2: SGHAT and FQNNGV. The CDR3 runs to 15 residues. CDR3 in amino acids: CASSLAGQGAITAFF. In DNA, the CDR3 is TGTGCCAGCAGCTTAGCCGGACAGGGGGCGATTACGGCTTTCTTT.